The 30 T cell receptor beta chains presented below share a single source sample, sequenced in a study of CXCR3-negative and CXCR3-positive naive CD8 T cells. In preparing the TRB cDNA libraries, 5' RACE with UMI labels was used. TCRdb re-called the 5' RACE reads; every CDR3 protein appears as one record, without DNA. Its clone listing holds some 130,000 distinct CDR3 sequences. Sequenced: naive CXCR3- CD8+ T cells from blood. Noted subset: CD45RO-CCR7+CD27+CD95- naive CD8+ T cells lacking CXCR3 (TNR3-). All receptors derive from a human donor in good health. Some clones in this sample may be carry-over from other donors' samples.

The CDR3 loop reads CASSFAGLGGTEAFF. The V gene is TRBV7-9, the J gene TRBJ1-1; TCRdb proposes TRBD1, but this gene call is untestable without DNA. The CDR3 sequence is 15 residues long. CDR1 and CDR2 (germline): SEHNR, FQNEAQ (reference sequence).

The chain employs TRBV9 and TRBJ1-4. Germline values: CDR1 SGDLS, CDR2 YYNGEE. This CDR3 comprises 14 residues. CDR3 loop: CASSVASGGEKLFF. The full variable domain, in which reference TRBV9 and TRBJ1-4 provide the parts outside the CDR3, is DSGVTQTPKHLITATGQRVTLRCSPRSGDLSVYWYQQSLDQGLQFLIQYYNGEERAKGNILERFSAQQFPDLHSELNLSSLELGDSALYFCASSVASGGEKLFFGSGTQLSVL.

The chain employs TRBV4-2 and TRBJ2-5; no DNA is available, so the TRBD2 call from TCRdb remains unchecked. This CDR3 is built from 13 residues. Per germline, CDR1 LGHNA and CDR2 YNFKEQ. The CDR3 here is CASSQLAYQTQYF.

This sequence joins TRBV7-8 and TRBJ2-1; TCRdb's D call, TRBD2, is unchecked because there is no DNA. Per germline, CDR1 SGHVS and CDR2 FQNEAQ. This CDR3 comprises 16 residues. CDR3 amino acids: CASSLGTSGSINEQFF.

The chain joins TRBV7-3 to TRBJ2-3; TCRdb indicates TRBD2, and absent DNA this call remains unverified. There are 17 residues in the CDR3. The germline gives CDR1 SGHTA, CDR2 FQGTGA. This chain's CDR3 is CASSEQIRLAGTDTQYF.

The rearrangement uses TRBV12-3 or TRBV12-4 and TRBJ2-3; the D call from TCRdb, TRBD1, cannot be confirmed without DNA. There are 13 residues in the CDR3. The CDR3 reads CASSPPTGDTQYF.

V is TRBV20-1 and J is TRBJ1-2; TCRdb names TRBD1, which stays unverified in the absence of DNA. From germline, CDR1 is DFQATT and CDR2 SNEGSKA (reference sequence). CDR3 length: 15 amino acids. CDR3 amino acids: CSASDRDGINYGYTF.

The J gene is TRBJ1-5, the V gene TRBV27; TCRdb's D gene call, TRBD1, goes unchecked for lack of DNA. The germline V gene encodes CDR1 MNHEY and CDR2 SMNVEV (reference sequence). The CDR3 is made up of 15 amino acids. The CDR3 region is CASSLGTGGNQPQHF.

The chain employs TRBV5-1 and TRBJ2-3; TCRdb outputs TRBD1, but without DNA this stays unchecked. The CDR3 runs 16 residues. Germline CDR1 and CDR2: SGHRS and YFSETQ. The CDR3 is CASSPSAVPSPDTQYF. The variable domain in full, completed from reference TRBV5-1 and TRBJ2-3, reads KAGVTQTPRYLIKTRGQQVTLSCSPISGHRSVSWYQQTPGQGLQFLFEYFSETQRNKGNFPGRFSGRQFSNSRSEMNVSTLELGDSALYLCASSPSAVPSPDTQYFGPGTRLTVL.

V usage is TRBV9 and J usage is TRBJ2-7; the TCRdb D gene call, TRBD1, has no DNA to confirm it. Looked up from germline, CDR1 is SGDLS and CDR2 is YYNGEE. This CDR3 region has 15 residues. This CDR3 reads CASSVTGTGGYEQYF.

The CDR3 here is CASSLRGGKETQYF. The V and J genes are TRBV12-3 or TRBV12-4 and TRBJ2-5; checking the TCRdb D call of TRBD1 is not possible without DNA. The CDR3 runs 14 residues.

The rearrangement links TRBV2 to TRBJ2-5. Germline CDR1 is SNHLY and CDR2 is FYNNEI. The CDR3 spans 14 residues. The CDR3 is CASSRHALQETQYF.

The chain is built from TRBV15 and TRBJ1-2; TCRdb's assignment of TRBD1 cannot be checked, as there is no DNA. CDR1 is LNHNV, CDR2 YYDKDF, per germline (reference sequence). The CDR3 runs 16 residues. CDR3 residues: CATSSFSARGSYGYTF.

This chain uses TRBV6-5 with TRBJ2-7; TCRdb's D gene call, TRBD2, goes unchecked for lack of DNA. CDR1 and CDR2 from the germline V gene are MNHEY and SVGAGI. The CDR3 has 14 residues. This CDR3 reads CASSKVGGFYEQYF.

This chain uses TRBV29-1 with TRBJ1-4; TCRdb proposes TRBD1, but this gene call is untestable without DNA. The CDR3 length is 13 residues. Germline V gives CDR1 SQVTM, CDR2 ANQGSEA. Here the CDR3 reads CSVPGQGIEKLFF.

The chain links TRBV12-3 or TRBV12-4 to TRBJ2-1; TCRdb outputs TRBD1, but without DNA this stays unchecked. CDR3 length: 15 residues. CDR3 protein: CASSRKTDRLNEQFF.

This sequence joins TRBV7-9 and TRBJ2-1; checking the TCRdb D call of TRBD1 is not possible without DNA. CDR1 and CDR2 from the germline V gene are SEHNR and FQNEAQ (reference sequence). This CDR3 region has 16 residues. CDR3 sequence: CASSGSRAASYNEQLF.

CDR3 in amino acids: CSVEGSSGNTGELFF. J is TRBJ2-2 and V is TRBV29-1; there is no DNA to check the TCRdb D call of TRBD2. This CDR3 spans 15 amino acids. The germline V gene encodes CDR1 SQVTM and CDR2 ANQGSEA.

V and J are TRBV7-9 and TRBJ2-5; checking the TCRdb D call of TRBD2 is not possible without DNA. CDR3 length equals 17 residues. The V gene's germline CDR1 is SEHNR and CDR2 FQNEAQ (reference sequence). CDR3 sequence reads: CASSLYPKRERSETQYF.

CDR3 residues: CASSPLQGLPYNEQFF. The rearrangement uses TRBV12-3 or TRBV12-4 and TRBJ2-1; without DNA, the TCRdb call of TRBD1 cannot be checked. This CDR3 contains 16 residues.

The chain recombines TRBV12-3 or TRBV12-4 with TRBJ1-2; the TRBD1 assignment by TCRdb is unverifiable without DNA. This CDR3 comprises 12 residues. The chain's CDR3 is CASSGQVYGYTF.

V usage is TRBV9 and J usage is TRBJ1-2; TCRdb's D call, TRBD1, is unchecked because there is no DNA. CDR1 is SGDLS and CDR2 is YYNGEE in the germline V gene. CDR3 size: 16 residues. The CDR3 is CASSVDLGVSNYGYTF.

This chain connects TRBV4-1 to TRBJ1-6; TCRdb names TRBD1, which stays unverified in the absence of DNA. Germline V gene sequence: CDR1 MGHRA, CDR2 YSYEKL. There are 15 residues in the CDR3. This CDR3 is CASSQDWGTNSPLHF.

J is TRBJ2-7 and V is TRBV10-2; TCRdb returns TRBD2, unconfirmable since there is no DNA. CDR1 and CDR2 from the germline V gene are WSHSY and SAAADI. The CDR3 has 12 residues. The CDR3 here is CASSEGLYEQYF.

This chain links TRBV12-3 or TRBV12-4 with TRBJ1-1. This CDR3 comprises 15 residues. Here the CDR3 reads CASSLPEITNTEAFF.

The chain carries TRBV14 and TRBJ2-6. The germline V gene encodes CDR1 SGHDN and CDR2 FVKESK. The CDR3 spans 15 residues. CDR3 in amino acids: CASSQVRSGANVLTF.

The rearrangement uses TRBV4-2 and TRBJ2-7; without DNA, the TCRdb call of TRBD2 cannot be checked. CDR3 length equals 16 residues. CDR1 and CDR2 from the germline V gene are LGHNA and YNFKEQ. CDR3 sequence reads: CASSPSDSGYSYEQYF.

The chain employs TRBV7-8 and TRBJ2-7. The CDR3 covers 14 residues. CDR1 is SGHVS and CDR2 is FQNEAQ in the germline V gene. CDR3 protein: CASSQLDGTYEQYF.

The rearrangement joins TRBV19 to TRBJ2-7; checking the TCRdb D call of TRBD2 is not possible without DNA. This CDR3 contains 14 residues. Per germline, CDR1 LNHDA and CDR2 SQIVND (reference sequence). This CDR3 is CASSPGTWTYEQYF.

The chain links TRBV11-2 to TRBJ2-1. CDR1 is SGHAT, CDR2 FQNNGV, per germline. The CDR3 is 11 amino acids. CDR3 sequence: CASSSSGEQFF.